Listed here are 2 T cell receptor beta chains from one sample, sequenced in a study of cytomegalovirus exposure and HLA in healthy donors. The PCR ran on 60 Vbeta and 13 Jbeta primers. Here immunoSEQ multiplex PCR was the method, and the copy in TCRdb shows in-frame clones only, minus some. This sample's table reports 40,000 to 60,000 clones. The sample was PBMCs. These receptors all stem from a man aged 35 to 55 in good health and CMV-seropositive.

The chain employs TRBV10-3 and TRBJ1-2; the match to TRBD1 covers 8 bases. With V trimmed by 7 bases and J by 8 bases, 12 bases remained unmatched. The CDR3 loop spans 14 amino acids. CDR1 ENHRY and CDR2 SYGVKD come from the germline V gene. The CDR3 DNA is TGTGCCATCAAAGTCGAGGACAGGGTAAAGGGCTACACCTTC. The encoded protein is CAIKVEDRVKGYTF.

This chain uses TRBV18 with TRBJ1-5; 8 bases agree with TRBD1. CDR3 size: 16 residues. Germline lookup yields CDR1 KGHSH and CDR2 LQKENI. J was trimmed by 5 bases and V by 6 bases; bases with no gene match: 12. The CDR3 spells CASSFQGAGIDQPQHF. DNA for the CDR3: TGTGCCAGCTCGTTTCAGGGGGCTGGGATAGATCAGCCCCAGCATTTT.